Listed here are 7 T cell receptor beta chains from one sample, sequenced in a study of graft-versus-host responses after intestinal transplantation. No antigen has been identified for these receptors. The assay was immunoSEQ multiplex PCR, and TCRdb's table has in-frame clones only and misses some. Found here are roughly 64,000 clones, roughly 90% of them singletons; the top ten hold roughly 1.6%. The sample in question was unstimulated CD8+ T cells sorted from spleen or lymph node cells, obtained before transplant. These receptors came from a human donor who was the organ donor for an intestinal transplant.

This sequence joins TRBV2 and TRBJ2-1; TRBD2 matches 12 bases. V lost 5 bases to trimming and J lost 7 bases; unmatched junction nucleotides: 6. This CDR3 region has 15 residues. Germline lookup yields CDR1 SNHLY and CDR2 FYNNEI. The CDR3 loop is CASSPTSGSGNEQFF. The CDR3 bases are TGTGCCAGCAGTCCGACTAGCGGGAGCGGAAATGAGCAGTTCTTC.

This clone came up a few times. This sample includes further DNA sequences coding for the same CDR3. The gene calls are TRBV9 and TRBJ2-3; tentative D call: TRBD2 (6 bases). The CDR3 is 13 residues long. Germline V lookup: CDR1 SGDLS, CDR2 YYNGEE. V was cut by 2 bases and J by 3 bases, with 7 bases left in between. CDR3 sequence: CASSVGGTDTQYF. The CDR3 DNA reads TGTGCCAGCAGCGTTGGGGGGACAGATACGCAGTATTTT.

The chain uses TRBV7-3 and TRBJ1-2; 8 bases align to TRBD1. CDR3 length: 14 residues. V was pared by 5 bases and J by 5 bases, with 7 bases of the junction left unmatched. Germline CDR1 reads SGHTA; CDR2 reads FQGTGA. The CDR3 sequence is CASSPGQGAYGYTF. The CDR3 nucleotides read TGTGCCAGCAGCCCAGGACAGGGAGCTTATGGCTACACCTTC.

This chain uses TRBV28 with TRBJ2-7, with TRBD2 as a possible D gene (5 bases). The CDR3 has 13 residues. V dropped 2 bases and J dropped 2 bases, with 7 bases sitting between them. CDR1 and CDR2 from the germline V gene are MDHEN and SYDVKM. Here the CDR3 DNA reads TGTGCCAGCAGTTTAGGACTCGCCTACGAGCAGTACTTC. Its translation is CASSLGLAYEQYF.

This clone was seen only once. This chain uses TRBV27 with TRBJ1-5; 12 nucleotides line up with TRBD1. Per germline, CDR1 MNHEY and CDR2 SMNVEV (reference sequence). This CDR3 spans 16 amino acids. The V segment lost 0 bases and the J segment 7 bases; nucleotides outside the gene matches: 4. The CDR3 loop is CASSLSGQGAGQPQHF. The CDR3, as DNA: TGTGCCAGCAGTTTATCGGGACAGGGGGCCGGACAGCCCCAGCATTTT.

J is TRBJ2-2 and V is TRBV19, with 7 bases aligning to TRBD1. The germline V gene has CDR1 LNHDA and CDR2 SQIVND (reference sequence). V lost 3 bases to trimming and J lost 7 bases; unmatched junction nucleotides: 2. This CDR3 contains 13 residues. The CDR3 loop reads CASSMGTVGELFF. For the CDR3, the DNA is TGTGCCAGTAGTATGGGGACAGTCGGGGAGCTGTTTTTT.

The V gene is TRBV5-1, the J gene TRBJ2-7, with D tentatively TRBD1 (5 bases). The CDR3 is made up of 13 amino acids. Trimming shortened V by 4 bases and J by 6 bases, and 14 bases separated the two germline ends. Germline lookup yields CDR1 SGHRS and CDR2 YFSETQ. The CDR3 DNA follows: TGCGCCAGCAGCCCCGACAGAGCTCCCGAGCAGTACTTC. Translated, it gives CASSPDRAPEQYF.